This T cell receptor (beta chain) was found in a study of blood T cell repertoires in COVID-19. Study background: The United States, Italy and Spain supplied acute and convalescent COVID-19 samples.

The CDR3 is made up of 13 amino acids. V was clipped by 4 bases and J by 6 bases; unmatched bases: 3. CDR1 is SGHKS, CDR2 YYEKEE, per germline (reference sequence). Using immunoSEQ multiplex PCR, the repertoire was profiled, and TCRdb retains in-frame clones only, with some absent. Of about 270,000 clones listed, roughly 88% are singletons. The rearrangement links TRBV5-5 to TRBJ1-1; 10 nucleotides agree with TRBD1. The sample was PBMCs or T cells enriched from blood (not recorded which). The receptor's source is a woman aged 40 to 49 with acute COVID-19. Here the CDR3 reads CASSGGQGAEAFF. In nucleotides, the CDR3 is TGTGCCAGCAGCGGAGGACAGGGGGCTGAAGCTTTCTTT.